This T cell receptor (beta chain) was retrieved from a study of T cells in Graves' hyperthyroidism and ophthalmopathy. Study-wide results and caveats: Clonotypes that were expanded in thyroid above 0.001 mostly appeared in blood too.

The CDR3 spans 13 residues. V was pared by 3 bases and J by 3 bases, with 8 bases between. CDR1 MNHEY and CDR2 SMNVEV come from the germline V gene (reference sequence). Inclusion characteristics of ophthalmopathy patients comprised a Clinical Activity Score of at least 3, a NOSPECS grade of at least 4, and duration under 3 months. Isolation of PBMCs was performed on around 9.7 ml fresh peripheral blood. It was RNA transcripts that yielded the amplified TCR beta CDR3 regions. The study used the HTBI primer set for a first-round RT-PCR of the TCR CDR3. TCRdb used MiXCR to reprocess the multiplex PCR reads, holding one entry per CDR3 protein. The sample holds around 360,000 distinct CDR3 sequences, 15% seen once. This clonotype was detected ten times or more. The antigen remains unidentified.

The chain links TRBV27 to TRBJ1-2; D not resolved. Sequenced sample: blood. The source is a woman aged 55-69 years with Graves' ophthalmopathy. DNA of the CDR3: TGTGCCAGCAGTTTTTCGCTACACTATGGCTACACCTTC. This encodes CASSFSLHYGYTF.